This record concerns one T cell receptor (beta chain) sequence. This specimen comes from a study of T cell changes during pregnancy in multiple sclerosis. Using immunoSEQ multiplex PCR, the repertoire was profiled, and TCRdb retains in-frame clones only, with some absent. The table has 40,000 to 55,000 clones, 85% to 95% seen once. The material sequenced was CD4+ T cells from peripheral blood mononuclear cells, taken after pregnancy. The receptor was derived from a female donor in good health, enrolled as a control in a pregnancy study.

The CDR3 nucleotides read TGTGCCAGCAGCTTAGGGACAGTGGGAGCCGGGGAGCTGTTTTTT. It codes for CASSLGTVGAGELFF. The chain employs TRBV11-3 and TRBJ2-2, with D maybe TRBD1 (6 bases). Looked up from germline, CDR1 is SGHNT and CDR2 is YENEEA. CDR3 length: 15 amino acids. Trimming pared 1 base from V and 6 bases from J, leaving 12 bases between.